Below are 6 T cell receptor beta chains sequenced from a single sample in a study of blood T cell repertoires in COVID-19. Libraries were prepared by immunoSEQ multiplex PCR; TCRdb keeps only in-frame clonotypes and omits some of them. The sample has hundreds of thousands of clones; about 88% are singletons. Sequencing was carried out using PBMCs or T cells enriched from blood (not recorded which). These receptor sequences come from a woman aged 45-59 years who had recovered from COVID-19.

The chain combines TRBV10-3 with TRBJ2-7; TRBD2 aligns across 7 bases. Germline values: CDR1 ENHRY, CDR2 SYGVKD. The CDR3 runs to 15 residues. Unmatched junction bases numbered 13, after V lost 8 bases and J lost 3 bases. The CDR3 spells CAIGEQTGGLYEQYF. CDR3 nucleotides: TGTGCCATCGGCGAACAGACGGGAGGCCTCTACGAGCAGTACTTC.

This chain joins TRBV30 and TRBJ1-2; 7 positions match TRBD1. Unmatched junction bases numbered 3, after V lost 3 bases and J lost 2 bases. CDR1 and CDR2 from the germline V gene are GTSNPN and SVGIG (reference sequence). This CDR3 spans 13 amino acids. Here the CDR3 reads CAWSLGQNYGYTF. The CDR3, as DNA: TGTGCCTGGAGCTTGGGACAGAACTATGGCTACACCTTC.

CDR3 sequence: CASSAIAQSSYNEQFF. DNA for the CDR3: TGCGCCAGCAGCGCCATAGCGCAGAGCTCCTACAATGAGCAGTTCTTC. The genes are TRBV5-1 and TRBJ2-1; D may be TRBD2 (5 bases). The CDR3 is 16 amino acids. The ends were cut back, 4 bases at V and 0 bases at J, with 14 bases in the middle. Germline CDR1 and CDR2: SGHRS and YFSETQ.

The chain uses TRBV18 and TRBJ2-7; TRBD1 matches 7 bases. The CDR3 extends over 15 amino acids. V shed 4 bases, J shed 6 bases, and the junction held 12 bases outside the gene matches. Germline CDR1 is KGHSH and CDR2 is LQKENI. CDR3 region: CASSLDQGVGAEQYF. The CDR3 region has the DNA TGTGCCAGCTCACTGGATCAGGGGGTGGGAGCCGAGCAGTACTTC.

The rearrangement uses TRBV19 and TRBJ2-3, with D perhaps matching TRBD1 (5 bases). The germline CDR1 and CDR2 sequences are LNHDA and SQIVND (reference sequence). This CDR3 contains 14 residues. Trimming cost V 8 bases and J 4 bases, with 16 bases left between them. As DNA, the CDR3 is TGTGCCAGTTCCCCCAGGGTAGGATCAGATACGCAGTATTTT. It is translated as CASSPRVGSDTQYF.

The V and J genes are TRBV5-6 and TRBJ1-5, with a weak D call TRBD1 (6 bases). The germline gives CDR1 SGHDT, CDR2 YYEEEE. Deletions cut 0 bases from V and 0 bases from J, with 10 bases between. The CDR3 runs 16 residues. CDR3 amino acids: CASSLARGNSNQPQHF. CDR3 DNA: TGTGCCAGCAGCTTGGCCAGGGGAAATAGCAATCAGCCCCAGCATTTT.